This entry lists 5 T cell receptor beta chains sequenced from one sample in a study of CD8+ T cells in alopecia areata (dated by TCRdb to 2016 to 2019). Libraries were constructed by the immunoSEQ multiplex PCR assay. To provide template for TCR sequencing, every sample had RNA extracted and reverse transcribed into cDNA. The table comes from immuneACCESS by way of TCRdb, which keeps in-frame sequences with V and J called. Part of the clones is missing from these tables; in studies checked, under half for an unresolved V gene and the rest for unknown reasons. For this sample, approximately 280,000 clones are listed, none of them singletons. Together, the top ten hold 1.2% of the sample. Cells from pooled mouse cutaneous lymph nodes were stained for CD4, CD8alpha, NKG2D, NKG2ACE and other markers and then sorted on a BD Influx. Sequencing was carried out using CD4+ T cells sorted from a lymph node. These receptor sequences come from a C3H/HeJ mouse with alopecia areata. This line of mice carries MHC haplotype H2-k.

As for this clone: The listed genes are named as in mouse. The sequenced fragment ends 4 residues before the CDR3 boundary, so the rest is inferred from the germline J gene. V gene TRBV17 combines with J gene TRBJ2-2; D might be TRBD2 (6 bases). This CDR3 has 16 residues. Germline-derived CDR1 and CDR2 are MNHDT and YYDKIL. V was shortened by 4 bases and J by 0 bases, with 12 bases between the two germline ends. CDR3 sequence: CASSNWDPTNTGQLYF. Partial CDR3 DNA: TGTGCTAGCAGTAACTGGGACCCAACAAACACCGGG.

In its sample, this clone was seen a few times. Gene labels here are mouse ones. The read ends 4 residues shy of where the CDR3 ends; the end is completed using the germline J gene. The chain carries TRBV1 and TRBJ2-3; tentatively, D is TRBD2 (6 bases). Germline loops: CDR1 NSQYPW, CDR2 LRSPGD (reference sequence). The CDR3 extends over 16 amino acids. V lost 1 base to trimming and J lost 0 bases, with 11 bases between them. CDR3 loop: CTCSAVSGASAETLYF. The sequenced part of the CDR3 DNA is TGCACCTGCAGTGCAGTCTCTGGGGCTAGTGCAGAA.

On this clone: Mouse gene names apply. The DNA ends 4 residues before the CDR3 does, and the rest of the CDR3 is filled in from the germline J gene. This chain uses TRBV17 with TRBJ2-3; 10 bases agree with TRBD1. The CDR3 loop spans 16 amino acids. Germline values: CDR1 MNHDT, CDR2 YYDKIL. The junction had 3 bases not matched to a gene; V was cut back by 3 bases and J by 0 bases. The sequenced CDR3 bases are TGTGCTAGCAGTAGGCGACAGGGGGCTAGTGCAGAA. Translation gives CASSRRQGASAE. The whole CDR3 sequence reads CASSRRQGASAETLYF.

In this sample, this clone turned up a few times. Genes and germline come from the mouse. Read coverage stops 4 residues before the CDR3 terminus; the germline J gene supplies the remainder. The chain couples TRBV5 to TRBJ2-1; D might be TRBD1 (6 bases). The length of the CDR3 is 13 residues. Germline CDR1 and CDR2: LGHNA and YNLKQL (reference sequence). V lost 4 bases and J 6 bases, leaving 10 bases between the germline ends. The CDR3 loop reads CASSPTGAAEQFF. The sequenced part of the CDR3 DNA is TGTGCCAGCAGCCCGACAGGCGCTGCT.

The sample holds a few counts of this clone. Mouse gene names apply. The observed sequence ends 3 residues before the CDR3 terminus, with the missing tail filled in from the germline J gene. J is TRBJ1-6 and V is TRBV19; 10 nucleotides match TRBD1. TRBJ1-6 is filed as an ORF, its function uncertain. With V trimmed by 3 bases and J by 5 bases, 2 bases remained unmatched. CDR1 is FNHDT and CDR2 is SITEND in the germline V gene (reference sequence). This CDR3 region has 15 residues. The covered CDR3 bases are TGTGCCAGCAGTAAGACAGGGGGCGATAATTCGCCC. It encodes CASSKTGGDNSP. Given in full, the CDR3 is CASSKTGGDNSPLYF.